This entry concerns a single T cell receptor (beta chain). In this sample, this clonotype turned up many times. There is no known antigen for this receptor. No qualities accompany the bases; no much larger clone lies one base away. What the time point label conveys for this sample: healthy volunteer bleed at 2 weeks. Total RNA was extracted from unfractionated whole blood that had been collected in Tempus Blood RNA tubes. Roughly 5 healthy volunteers served as TCR sequencing controls and were bled at day 0, 2 weeks and 6 weeks. These data belong to a study of human T cells and chemical hapten exposure (dated by TCRdb to about 2021). At the level of the whole study: Libraries were combined into a pool for sequencing, and differences in TCR yield between samples came mainly from small differences in library volumes within the pool. In alopecia patients, the study followed how the peripheral blood TCR repertoire changed in vivo over primary and secondary sensitization to diphenylcyclopropenone (DPC), a hapten. Both TCR alpha and TCR beta chains were sequenced from each blood RNA sample. Broad study findings and their caveats: After repeated subsampling, changes were observed in the strength of the expansion versus patch-test correlation and in the threshold at which the correlation became significant. DPC sensitization did not change how many TCRs were above 1 in 1000 frequency, and no evidence was found of alterations in global repertoire structure.

Library method: RACE. For sequencing, a NextSeq 500 was employed. During library preparation, unique molecular identifiers were attached to individual cDNA molecules so that TCRs could be counted quantitatively and reproducibly. Concerning the study's data processing: A median of roughly 98,000 TCRs per sample was observed, with a range of 23,224 to 690,600. The Decombinator software suite was used to annotate V, J and CDR3 in the TCR reads. For PS versus PT1 abundance plots, all samples were subsampled to the same number of TCRs (28,000). TCRs were defined as expanded if absent before sensitization and observed at least eight times at the 2-week time point. Using fastp at Q25 and MiXCR, TCRdb reprocessed the public reads and kept productive beta chains. For every CDR3 protein sequence, its rows merge into one entry that carries the most common genes and DNA. TCRdb's processing, not the authors', yielded these V and J calls. The sample table shows under 95,000 distinct CDR3 sequences, and roughly 8% are seen once. The biggest ten clones account for 2.9% of the sample.

The germline V and J ends show losses of 1 base and 4 bases respectively, and no gene match explains 13 bases of the junction. Measured from the cysteine to the phenylalanine, the CDR3 is 18 residues long. The entry retains the CDR3 DNA only, 54 bases that are in frame from base 1. CDR1 SGHDT and CDR2 YYEEEE were looked up in the germline V gene. The sequence was obtained from a female donor in good health. Some clones in this sample may be carry-over from other donors' samples. The chain is encoded by TRBV5-6 joined to TRBJ2-1, and 8 junction bases match TRBD2. Sequenced material: whole blood. The CDR3 corresponds to CASSLSLMAGGTYNEQFF. In nucleotides, the sequence is TGTGCCAGCAGCTTGTCACTAATGGCGGGAGGCACTTACAATGAGCAGTTCTTC.